This T cell receptor beta chain came from a study of PD-1 blockade in mismatch repair-deficient tumors. Concerning this clone: The antigen is undetermined.

Method: immunoSEQ multiplex PCR; TCRdb's copy keeps in-frame clones and lacks some. The table lists 50,000 or so clones, over 70% of them singletons, with less than 9% in the top ten. Broader study findings: After pembrolizumab, tumor-resident clones rose rapidly, then generally contracted before radiologic responses.

Germline V CDR1 and CDR2: ENHRY, SYGVKD. The ends were cut back, 0 bases at V and 0 bases at J, with 9 bases in the middle. The CDR3 is 16 residues long. The material was peripheral blood, obtained 20 weeks after starting pembrolizumab. The chain is built from TRBV10-3 and TRBJ1-5; no reliable D call. The receptor comes from an adult with mismatch repair-deficient cancer. The CDR3 sequence: CAISESRQISNQPQHF. The CDR3 DNA reads TGTGCCATCAGTGAGTCGAGGCAGATTAGCAATCAGCCCCAGCATTTT.